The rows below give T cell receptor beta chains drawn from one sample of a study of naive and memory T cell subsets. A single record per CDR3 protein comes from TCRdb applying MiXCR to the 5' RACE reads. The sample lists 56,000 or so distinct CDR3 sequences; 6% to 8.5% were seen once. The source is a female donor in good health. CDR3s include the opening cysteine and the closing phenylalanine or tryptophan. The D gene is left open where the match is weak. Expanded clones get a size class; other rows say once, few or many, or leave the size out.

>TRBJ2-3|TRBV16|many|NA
CASSQSSSDTQYF
TGTGCCAGCAGCCAATCAAGTTCAGATACGCAGTATTTT
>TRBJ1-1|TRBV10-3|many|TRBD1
CAITPGQGKNTEAFF
TGTGCCATCACCCCGGGACAGGGAAAGAACACTGAAGCTTTCTTT
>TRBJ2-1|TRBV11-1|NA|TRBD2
CASSRRDYQFDEQFF
TGTGCCAGCAGCCGCCGGGACTACCAATTTGACGAGCAGTTCTTC
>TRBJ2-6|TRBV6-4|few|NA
CASSERSGAGANVLTF
TGTGCCAGCAGTGAGAGATCAGGGGCTGGGGCCAACGTCCTGACTTTC
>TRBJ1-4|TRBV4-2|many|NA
CASSQDGRGGEKLFF
TGTGCCAGCAGCCAAGATGGGAGGGGAGGTGAAAAACTGTTTTTT
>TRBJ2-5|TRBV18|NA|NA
CASSPPHETQYF
TGTGCCAGCTCACCACCTCACGAGACCCAGTACTTC
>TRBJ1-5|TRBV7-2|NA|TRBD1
CASSGQGTVEPQHF
TGTGCCAGCAGCGGACAGGGTACGGTAGAGCCCCAGCATTTT
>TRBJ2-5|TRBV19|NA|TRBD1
CASSKTLGTGKETQYF
TGTGCCAGTAGTAAGACCTTGGGGACAGGGAAAGAGACCCAGTACTTC
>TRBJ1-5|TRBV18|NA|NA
CASSPSRGWDQPQHF
TGTGCCAGCTCACCGTCCAGGGGCTGGGATCAGCCCCAGCATTTT
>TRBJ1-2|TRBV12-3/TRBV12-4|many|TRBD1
CASSSTGNYGYTF
TGTGCCAGCAGTTCGACAGGGAACTATGGCTACACCTTC
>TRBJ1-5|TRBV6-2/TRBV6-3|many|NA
CASGRERQPQHF
TGTGCCAGCGGCAGGGAACGGCAGCCCCAGCATTTT
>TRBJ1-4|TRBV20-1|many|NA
CSAPTAATNEKLFF
TGCAGTGCTCCGACAGCCGCAACTAATGAAAAACTGTTTTTT
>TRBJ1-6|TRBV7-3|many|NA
CASSSQGRDSPLHF
TGTGCCAGCAGCTCACAAGGGAGGGATTCACCCCTCCACTTT
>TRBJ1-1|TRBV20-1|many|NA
CSASQGLPEAFF
TGCAGTGCTTCCCAGGGGCTCCCTGAAGCTTTCTTT
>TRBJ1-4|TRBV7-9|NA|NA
CASSLRNEKLFF
TGTGCCAGCAGCCTGCGGAATGAAAAACTGTTTTTT
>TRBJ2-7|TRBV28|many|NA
CASTPSGRVIYEQYF
TGTGCCAGCACCCCATCCGGCAGGGTAATCTACGAGCAGTACTTC
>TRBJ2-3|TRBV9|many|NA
CASSASDTQYF
TGTGCCAGCAGCGCCTCAGATACGCAGTATTTT
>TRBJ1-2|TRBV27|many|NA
CASSLQTGLPNYGYTF
TGTGCCAGCAGTCTCCAAACAGGTCTACCTAACTATGGCTACACCTTC
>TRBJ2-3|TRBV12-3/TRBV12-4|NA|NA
CASSLAILVGTDTQYF
TGTGCCAGCAGTTTAGCGATATTGGTAGGCACAGATACGCAGTATTTT
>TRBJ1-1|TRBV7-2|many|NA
CASSLDPGTNTEAFF
TGTGCCAGCAGCTTAGATCCGGGGACGAACACTGAAGCTTTCTTT
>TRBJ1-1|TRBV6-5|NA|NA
CASSYSMATGTEAFF
TGTGCCAGCAGTTACTCGATGGCCACGGGCACTGAAGCTTTCTTT
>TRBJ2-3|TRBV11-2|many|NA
CASRGAESFYTQYF
TGTGCCAGCCGAGGGGCCGAATCGTTTTATACGCAGTATTTT
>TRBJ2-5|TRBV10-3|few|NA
CAIKSGVLPGETQYF
TGTGCCATCAAATCCGGGGTCCTCCCCGGGGAGACCCAGTACTTC
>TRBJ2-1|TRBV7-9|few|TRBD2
CASSFLRGGRDEQFF
TGTGCCAGCAGCTTTTTACGGGGGGGCCGCGATGAGCAGTTCTTC
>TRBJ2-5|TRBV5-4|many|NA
CASSLSPKGEETQYF
TGTGCCAGCAGCTTATCCCCCAAAGGGGAAGAGACCCAGTACTTC
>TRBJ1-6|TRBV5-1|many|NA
CASSFRQDNSPLHF
TGCGCCAGCAGCTTTCGGCAGGATAATTCACCCCTCCACTTT
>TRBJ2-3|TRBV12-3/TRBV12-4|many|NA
CASSPLGSGPSADTQYF
TGTGCCAGCAGTCCCCTGGGTAGCGGACCTTCGGCAGATACGCAGTATTTT
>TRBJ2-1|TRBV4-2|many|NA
CASSLRNEQFF
TGTGCCAGCAGCCTTCGCAATGAGCAGTTCTTC
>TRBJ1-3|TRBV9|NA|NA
CASSVQGFSGNTIYF
TGTGCCAGCAGCGTCCAGGGTTTCTCTGGAAACACCATATATTTT
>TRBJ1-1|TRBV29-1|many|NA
CSVVINTEAFF
TGCAGCGTTGTCATAAACACTGAAGCTTTCTTT
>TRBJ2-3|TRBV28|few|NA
CASRQGMPDTQYF
TGTGCCAGCAGACAGGGTATGCCAGATACGCAGTATTTT
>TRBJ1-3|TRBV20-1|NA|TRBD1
CSARPHAGQGGEAVYF
TGCAGTGCTAGACCCCATGCGGGACAGGGGGGAGAAGCGGTATATTTT
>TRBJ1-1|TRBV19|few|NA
CASSWYRTEAFF
TGTGCCAGTAGCTGGTATAGGACTGAAGCTTTCTTT
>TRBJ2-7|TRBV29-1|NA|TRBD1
CSAEQGTGGVYEQYF
TGCAGCGCCGAGCAAGGGACAGGGGGCGTATACGAGCAGTACTTC
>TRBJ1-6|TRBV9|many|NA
CASSVASSYNSPLHF
TGTGCCAGCAGCGTAGCGAGCTCCTATAATTCACCCCTCCACTTT
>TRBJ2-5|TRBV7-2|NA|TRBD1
CASSLDREETQYF
TGTGCCAGCAGCTTGGACAGGGAAGAGACCCAGTACTTC
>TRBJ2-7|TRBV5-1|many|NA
CASSWTGRAGYEQYF
TGCGCCAGCAGCTGGACCGGCAGGGCTGGATACGAGCAGTACTTC
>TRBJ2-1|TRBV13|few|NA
CASSPMTRDPDNEQFF
TGTGCCAGCAGCCCAATGACCCGGGACCCAGACAATGAGCAGTTCTTC
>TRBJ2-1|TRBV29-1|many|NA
CSVVTNEQFF
TGCAGCGTTGTCACCAATGAGCAGTTCTTC
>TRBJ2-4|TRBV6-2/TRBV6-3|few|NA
CASSPPTGHGLNIQYF
TGTGCCAGCAGCCCCCCTACGGGACACGGACTCAACATTCAGTACTTC
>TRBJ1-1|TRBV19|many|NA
CASSTLQTNTEAFF
TGTGCCAGTAGTACCCTACAGACGAACACTGAAGCTTTCTTT
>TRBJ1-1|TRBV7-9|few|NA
CASSLFGGGIGAEAFF
TGTGCCAGCAGCTTGTTCGGGGGAGGGATAGGCGCTGAAGCTTTCTTT
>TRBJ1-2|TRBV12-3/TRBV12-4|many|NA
CASSLQGYGYTF
TGTGCCAGCAGTTTACAGGGATATGGCTACACCTTC
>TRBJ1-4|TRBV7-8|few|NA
CASSLAHGPEKLFF
TGTGCCAGCAGCTTAGCTCACGGACCCGAAAAACTGTTTTTT
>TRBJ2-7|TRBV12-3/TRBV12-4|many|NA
CASSPGHSSYEQYF
TGTGCCAGCAGTCCGGGACACAGCTCCTACGAGCAGTACTTC
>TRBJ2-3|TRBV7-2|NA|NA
CASSPAETAKQYF
TGTGCCAGCAGCCCCGCGGAGACAGCTAAGCAGTATTTT
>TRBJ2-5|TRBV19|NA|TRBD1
CASSVRQGVRETQYF
TGTGCCAGTAGTGTGAGACAGGGTGTAAGGGAGACCCAGTACTTC
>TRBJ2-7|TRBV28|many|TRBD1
CASSTPVGTGRAEQYF
TGTGCCAGCAGTACACCCGTGGGGACAGGGAGGGCCGAGCAGTACTTC
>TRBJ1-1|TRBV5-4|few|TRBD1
CASSTHLGTGKAFF
TGTGCCAGCAGCACTCATCTCGGGACAGGGAAAGCTTTCTTT
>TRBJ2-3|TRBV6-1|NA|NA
CASRASQHGTDTQYF
TGTGCCAGCAGGGCCTCCCAGCACGGCACAGATACGCAGTATTTT
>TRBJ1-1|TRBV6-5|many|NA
CASSYGRVSTEAFF
TGTGCCAGCAGTTACGGGAGGGTGTCGACTGAAGCTTTCTTT
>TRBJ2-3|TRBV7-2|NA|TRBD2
CASSLAPSGGASGTQYF
TGTGCCAGCAGCTTAGCGCCTAGCGGGGGGGCCTCGGGTACGCAGTATTTT
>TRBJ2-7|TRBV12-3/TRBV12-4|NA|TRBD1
CASTPNRGRKYEQYF
TGTGCCAGCACCCCGAACAGGGGGAGAAAGTACGAGCAGTACTTC
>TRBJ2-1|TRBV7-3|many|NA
CASSLMGGNYNEQFF
TGTGCCAGCAGCCTCATGGGGGGTAACTACAATGAGCAGTTCTTC
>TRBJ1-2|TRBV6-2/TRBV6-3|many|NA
CASNNAGIINYGYTF
TGTGCCAGCAACAACGCGGGGATAATTAACTATGGCTACACCTTC